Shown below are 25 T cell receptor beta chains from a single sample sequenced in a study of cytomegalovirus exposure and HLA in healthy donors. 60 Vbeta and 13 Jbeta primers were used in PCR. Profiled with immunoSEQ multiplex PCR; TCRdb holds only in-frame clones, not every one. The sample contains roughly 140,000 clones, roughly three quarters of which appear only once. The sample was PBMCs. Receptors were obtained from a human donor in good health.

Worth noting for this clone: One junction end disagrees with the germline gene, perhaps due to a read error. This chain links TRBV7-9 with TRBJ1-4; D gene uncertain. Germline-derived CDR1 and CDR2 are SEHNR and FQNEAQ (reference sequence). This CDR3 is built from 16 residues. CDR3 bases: TGTTCCAGCAGCCCAAGCCCGCCCGCAACTAATGAAAAACTGTTTTTT. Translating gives CSSSPSPPATNEKLFF. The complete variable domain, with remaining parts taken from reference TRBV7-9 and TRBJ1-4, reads DTGVSQNPRHKITKRGQNVTFRCDPISEHNRLYWYRQTLGQGPEFLTYFQNEAQLEKSRLLSDRFSAERPKGSFSTLEIQRTEQGDSAMYLCSSSPSPPATNEKLFFGSGTQLSVL.

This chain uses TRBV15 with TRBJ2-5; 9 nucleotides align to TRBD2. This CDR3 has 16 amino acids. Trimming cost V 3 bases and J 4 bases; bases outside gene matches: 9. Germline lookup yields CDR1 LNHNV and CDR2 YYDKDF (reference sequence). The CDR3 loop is CATSRLSGRGLETQYF. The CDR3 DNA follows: TGTGCCACCAGCAGGCTTAGCGGGAGAGGGTTAGAGACCCAGTACTTC. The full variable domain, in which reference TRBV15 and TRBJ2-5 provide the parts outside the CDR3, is DAMVIQNPRYQVTQFGKPVTLSCSQTLNHNVMYWYQQKSSQAPKLLFHYYDKDFNNEADTPDNFQSRRPNTSFCFLDIRSPGLGDTAMYLCATSRLSGRGLETQYFGPGTRLLVL.

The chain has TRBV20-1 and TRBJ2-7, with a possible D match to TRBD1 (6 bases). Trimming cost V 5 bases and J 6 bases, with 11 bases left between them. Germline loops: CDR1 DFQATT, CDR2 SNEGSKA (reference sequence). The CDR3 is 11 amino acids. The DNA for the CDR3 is TGCAGTGCTCGAACAGGGATCGAGCAGTACTTC. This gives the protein CSARTGIEQYF.

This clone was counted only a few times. The CDR3: CASSQDLLAGIEQFF. CDR3 nucleotide sequence: TGCGCCAGCAGCCAAGATCTCCTAGCGGGAATTGAGCAGTTCTTC. This sequence joins TRBV4-1 and TRBJ2-1; 9 bases are shared with TRBD2. The CDR3 runs 15 residues. V gave up 0 bases and J gave up 9 bases; unmatched junction bases: 6. The V gene's germline CDR1 is MGHRA and CDR2 YSYEKL.

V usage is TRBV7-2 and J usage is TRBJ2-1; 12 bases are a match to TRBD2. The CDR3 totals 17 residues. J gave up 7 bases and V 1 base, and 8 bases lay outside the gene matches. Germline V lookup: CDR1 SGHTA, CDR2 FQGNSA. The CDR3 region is CASSLEGGTSGRNEQFF. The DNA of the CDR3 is TGTGCCAGCAGCTTAGAAGGCGGAACTAGCGGGAGGAATGAGCAGTTCTTC.

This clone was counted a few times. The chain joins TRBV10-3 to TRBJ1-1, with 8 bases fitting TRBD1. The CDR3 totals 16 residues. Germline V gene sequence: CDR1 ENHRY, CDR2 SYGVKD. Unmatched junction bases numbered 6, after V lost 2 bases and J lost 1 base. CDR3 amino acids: CAISERTGIANTEAFF. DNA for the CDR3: TGTGCCATCAGTGAGCGGACAGGGATTGCGAACACTGAAGCTTTCTTT.

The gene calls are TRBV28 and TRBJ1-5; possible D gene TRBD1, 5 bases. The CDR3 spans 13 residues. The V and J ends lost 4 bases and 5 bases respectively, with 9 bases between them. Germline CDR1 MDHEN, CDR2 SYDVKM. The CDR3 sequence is CASSSGGYQPQHF. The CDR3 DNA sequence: TGTGCCAGCAGTTCGGGGGGGTATCAGCCCCAGCATTTT.

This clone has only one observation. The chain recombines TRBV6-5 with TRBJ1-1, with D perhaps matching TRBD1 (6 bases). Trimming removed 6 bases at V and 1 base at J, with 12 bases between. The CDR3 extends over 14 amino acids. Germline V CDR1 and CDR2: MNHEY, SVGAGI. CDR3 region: CASRAQGENTEAFF. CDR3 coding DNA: TGTGCCAGCAGGGCACAGGGAGAGAACACTGAAGCTTTCTTT.

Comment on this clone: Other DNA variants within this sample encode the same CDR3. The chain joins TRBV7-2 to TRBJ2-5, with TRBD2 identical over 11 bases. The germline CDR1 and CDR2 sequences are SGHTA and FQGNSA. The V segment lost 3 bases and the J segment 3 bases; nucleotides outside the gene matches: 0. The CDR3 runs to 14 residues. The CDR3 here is CASSLGLAEETQYF. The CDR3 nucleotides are TGTGCCAGCAGCTTGGGACTAGCGGAAGAGACCCAGTACTTC.

The CDR3 sequence is CASRPSGTSFPGELFF. Here the CDR3 DNA reads TGTGCCAGCAGGCCCTCCGGGACTAGTTTCCCCGGGGAGCTGTTTTTT. This chain joins TRBV28 and TRBJ2-2; the match to TRBD2 covers 8 bases. Germline lookup yields CDR1 MDHEN and CDR2 SYDVKM. The V and J ends lost 6 bases and 6 bases, in that order; junction bases with no gene match: 12. The CDR3 contains 16 residues.

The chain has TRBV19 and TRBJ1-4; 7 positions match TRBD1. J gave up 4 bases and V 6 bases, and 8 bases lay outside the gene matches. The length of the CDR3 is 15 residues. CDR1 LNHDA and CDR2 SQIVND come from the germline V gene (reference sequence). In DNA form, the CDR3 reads TGTGCCAGTAGGCGGACAGGAACGTATAATGAAAAACTGTTTTTT. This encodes CASRRTGTYNEKLFF.

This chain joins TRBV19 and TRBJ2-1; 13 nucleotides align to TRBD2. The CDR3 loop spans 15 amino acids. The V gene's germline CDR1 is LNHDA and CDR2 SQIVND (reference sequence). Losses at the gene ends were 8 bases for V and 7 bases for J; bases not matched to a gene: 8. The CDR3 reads CASAPPGLAGNEQFF. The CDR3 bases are TGTGCCAGTGCACCCCCGGGACTAGCGGGGAATGAGCAGTTCTTC. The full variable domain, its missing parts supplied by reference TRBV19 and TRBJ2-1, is DGGITQSPKYLFRKEGQNVTLSCEQNLNHDAMYWYRQDPGQGLRLIYYSQIVNDFQKGDIAEGYSVSREKKESFPLTVTSAQKNPTAFYLCASAPPGLAGNEQFFGPGTRLTVL.

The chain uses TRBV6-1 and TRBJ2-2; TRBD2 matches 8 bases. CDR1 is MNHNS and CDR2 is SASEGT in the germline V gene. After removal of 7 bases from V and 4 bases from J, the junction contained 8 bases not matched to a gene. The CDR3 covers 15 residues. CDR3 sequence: CASNHGGVPTGELFF. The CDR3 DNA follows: TGTGCCAGCAACCACGGGGGGGTCCCCACCGGGGAGCTGTTTTTT.

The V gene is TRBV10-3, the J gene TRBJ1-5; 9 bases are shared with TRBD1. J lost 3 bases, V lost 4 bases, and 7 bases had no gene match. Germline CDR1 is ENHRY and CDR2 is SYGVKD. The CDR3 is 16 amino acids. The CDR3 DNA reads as TGTGCCATCAGTGGAGGGACAGGGAATACCAATCAGCCCCAGCATTTT. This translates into CAISGGTGNTNQPQHF.

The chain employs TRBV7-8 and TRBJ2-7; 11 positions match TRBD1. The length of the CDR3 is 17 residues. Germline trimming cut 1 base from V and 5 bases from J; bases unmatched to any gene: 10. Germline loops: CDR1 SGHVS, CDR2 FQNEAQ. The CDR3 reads CASSLVSRTGGFHEQYF. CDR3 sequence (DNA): TGTGCCAGCAGCTTAGTGAGTAGGACAGGGGGCTTCCACGAGCAGTACTTC.

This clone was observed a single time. CDR3 sequence reads: CASSWFQGVAYEQYF. The CDR3 nucleotides read TGTGCCAGCAGTTGGTTCCAGGGGGTGGCCTACGAGCAGTACTTC. V usage is TRBV6-5 and J usage is TRBJ2-7, with 7 bases that match TRBD1. The CDR3 totals 15 residues. V gave up 4 bases and J gave up 2 bases; unmatched junction bases: 8. Germline lookup yields CDR1 MNHEY and CDR2 SVGAGI.

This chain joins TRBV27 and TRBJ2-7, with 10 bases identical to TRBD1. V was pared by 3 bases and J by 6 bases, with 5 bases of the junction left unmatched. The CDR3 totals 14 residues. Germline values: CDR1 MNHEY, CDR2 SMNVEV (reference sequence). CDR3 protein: CASSLDRGVGEQYF. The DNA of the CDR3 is TGTGCCAGCAGTTTGGACAGGGGGGTCGGCGAGCAGTACTTC.

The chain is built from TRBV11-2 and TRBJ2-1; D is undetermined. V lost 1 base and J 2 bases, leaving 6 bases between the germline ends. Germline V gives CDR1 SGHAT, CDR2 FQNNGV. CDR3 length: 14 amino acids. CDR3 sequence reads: CASSLVSTYNEQFF. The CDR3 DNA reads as TGTGCCAGCAGCTTAGTTTCCACCTACAATGAGCAGTTCTTC. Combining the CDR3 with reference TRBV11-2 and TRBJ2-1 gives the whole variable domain EAGVAQSPRYKIIEKRQSVAFWCNPISGHATLYWYQQILGQGPKLLIQFQNNGVVDDSQLPKDRFSAERLKGVDSTLKIQPAKLEDSAVYLCASSLVSTYNEQFFGPGTRLTVL.

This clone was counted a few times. The CDR3 DNA sequence: TGCGCCAGCAGTCAATTTCCACAGGGGGCGCGAAGGAGTTACGAGCAGTACTTC. Translated, it gives CASSQFPQGARRSYEQYF. J is TRBJ2-7 and V is TRBV23-1; 9 bases fit TRBD1. TRBV23-1 is known as an ORF, though its function is uncertain. The CDR3 totals 18 residues. Unmatched junction bases numbered 14, after V lost 1 base and J lost 4 bases.

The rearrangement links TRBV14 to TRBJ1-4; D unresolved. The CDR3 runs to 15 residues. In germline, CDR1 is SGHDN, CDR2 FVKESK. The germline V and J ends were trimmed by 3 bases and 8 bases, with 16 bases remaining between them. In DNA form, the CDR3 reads TGTGCCAGCAGCCAGGCGGGGTCTTTAGGGGAAAAACTGTTTTTT. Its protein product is CASSQAGSLGEKLFF. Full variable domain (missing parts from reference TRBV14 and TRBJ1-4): EAGVTQFPSHSVIEKGQTVTLRCDPISGHDNLYWYRRVMGKEIKFLLHFVKESKQDESGMPNNRFLAERTGGTYSTLKVQPAELEDSGVYFCASSQAGSLGEKLFFGSGTQLSVL.

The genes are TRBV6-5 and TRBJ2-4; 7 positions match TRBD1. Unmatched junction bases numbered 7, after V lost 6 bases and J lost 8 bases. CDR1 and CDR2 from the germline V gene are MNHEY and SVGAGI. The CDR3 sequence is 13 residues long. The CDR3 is CASRRKTGDIQYF. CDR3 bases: TGTGCCAGCAGGCGTAAAACAGGGGACATTCAGTACTTC.

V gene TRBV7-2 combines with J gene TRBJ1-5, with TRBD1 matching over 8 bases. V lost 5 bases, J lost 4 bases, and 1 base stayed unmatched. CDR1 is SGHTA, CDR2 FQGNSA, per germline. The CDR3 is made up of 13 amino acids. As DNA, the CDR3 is TGTGCCAGCAGCAGACAGGGGAATCAGCCCCAGCATTTT. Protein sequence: CASSRQGNQPQHF.

The CDR3 DNA reads as TGTGCCAGCAGCTCCTCCCGAGGTCCTAGTGGAGATACGCAGTATTTT. Translation gives CASSSSRGPSGDTQYF. This chain uses TRBV2 with TRBJ2-3; D is ambiguous. Trimming took off 6 bases at V and 5 bases at J, with 21 bases between the two ends. CDR3 length equals 16 residues. The germline gives CDR1 SNHLY, CDR2 FYNNEI.

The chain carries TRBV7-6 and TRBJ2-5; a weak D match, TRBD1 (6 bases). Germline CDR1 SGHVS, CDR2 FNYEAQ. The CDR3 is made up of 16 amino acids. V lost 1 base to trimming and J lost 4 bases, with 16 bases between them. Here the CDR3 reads CASSLVRTGNGETQYF. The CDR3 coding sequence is TGTGCCAGCAGCTTAGTGCGTACAGGGAATGGAGAGACCCAGTACTTC.

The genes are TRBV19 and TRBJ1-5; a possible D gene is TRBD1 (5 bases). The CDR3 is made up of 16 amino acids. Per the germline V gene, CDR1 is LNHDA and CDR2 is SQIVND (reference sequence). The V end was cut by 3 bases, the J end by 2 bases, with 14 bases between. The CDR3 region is CASSMVGEGGNQPQHF. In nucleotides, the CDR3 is TGTGCCAGTAGTATGGTGGGGGAGGGCGGCAATCAGCCCCAGCATTTT.